The rows below give T cell receptor beta chains drawn from one sample of a study of radiotherapy plus CTLA-4 blockade in lung cancer. Sequenced by immunoSEQ multiplex PCR; TCRdb stores in-frame clones only, minus some. The sample has 45,000 or so clones; around 69% are singletons. The sample here was peripheral blood, taken from a patient treated with radiotherapy plus ipilimumab. The receptors were sampled from a human donor with non-small cell lung cancer who had stable disease on radiotherapy plus ipilimumab. CDR3s include the opening cysteine and the closing phenylalanine or tryptophan. The order of the fields is CDR3 protein, CDR3 DNA, clone size, V gene, CDR3 length, D gene, J gene. A D gene is named only where the DNA matches it firmly. Not all rows give a size; the values are once, few, many and, for expanded clones, a class.

CDR3 protein: CSVQMYGYTF
CDR3 DNA: TGCAGCGTCCAGATGTATGGCTACACCTTC
clone size: -
V gene: TRBV29-1
CDR3 length: 10
D gene: -
J gene: TRBJ1-2

CDR3 protein: CASSPDRGGNIQYF
CDR3 DNA: TGTGCCAGCAGCCCCGACAGGGGTGGGAACATTCAGTACTTC
clone size: -
V gene: TRBV5-4
CDR3 length: 14
D gene: TRBD1
J gene: TRBJ2-4

CDR3 protein: CAWSAGQGVVYEQYF
CDR3 DNA: TGTGCCTGGAGCGCCGGACAGGGGGTGGTCTACGAGCAGTACTTC
clone size: -
V gene: TRBV30
CDR3 length: 15
D gene: TRBD1
J gene: TRBJ2-7

CDR3 protein: CASSEPGQFTEAFF
CDR3 DNA: TGTGCCAGCAGTGAGCCCGGACAGTTTACTGAAGCTTTCTTT
clone size: -
V gene: TRBV6-1
CDR3 length: 14
D gene: -
J gene: TRBJ1-1

CDR3 protein: CASSLAEGAFF
CDR3 DNA: TGTGCCAGCAGTCTAGCGGAGGGGGCTTTCTTT
clone size: few
V gene: TRBV28
CDR3 length: 11
D gene: -
J gene: TRBJ1-1

CDR3 protein: CASSIDRPSGFTPREQFF
CDR3 DNA: TGTGCCAGTAGTATAGATCGGCCTAGCGGGTTCACGCCAAGAGAGCAGTTCTTC
clone size: -
V gene: TRBV19
CDR3 length: 18
D gene: TRBD2
J gene: TRBJ2-1

CDR3 protein: CASSHGQGSESPLHF
CDR3 DNA: TGCGCCAGCAGCCATGGACAGGGGTCGGAGTCACCCCTCCACTTT
clone size: -
V gene: TRBV4-1
CDR3 length: 15
D gene: TRBD1
J gene: TRBJ1-6

CDR3 protein: CASSQDMRTQGYTF
CDR3 DNA: TGTGCCAGCAGCCAAGATATGAGGACACAAGGCTACACCTTC
clone size: few
V gene: TRBV14
CDR3 length: 14
D gene: -
J gene: TRBJ1-2

CDR3 protein: CAISESGWSNQPQHF
CDR3 DNA: TGTGCCATCAGTGAGTCCGGGTGGAGCAATCAGCCCCAGCATTTT
clone size: once
V gene: TRBV10-3
CDR3 length: 15
D gene: -
J gene: TRBJ1-5

CDR3 protein: CASSKTGGPGTEAFF
CDR3 DNA: TGTGCCAGCAGCAAGACAGGGGGCCCCGGCACTGAAGCTTTCTTT
clone size: -
V gene: TRBV7-2
CDR3 length: 15
D gene: TRBD1
J gene: TRBJ1-1

CDR3 protein: CASSGTVNEQFF
CDR3 DNA: TGTGCCAGCAGCGGGACTGTGAATGAGCAGTTCTTC
clone size: -
V gene: TRBV6-5
CDR3 length: 12
D gene: -
J gene: TRBJ2-1

CDR3 protein: CASSLGQGDGYTF
CDR3 DNA: TGCGCCAGCAGCTTGGGACAGGGCGATGGCTACACCTTC
clone size: few
V gene: TRBV5-1
CDR3 length: 13
D gene: TRBD1
J gene: TRBJ1-2

CDR3 protein: CAYRSGIRYNEQFF
CDR3 DNA: TGTGCCTACCGAAGCGGGATTCGGTACAATGAGCAGTTCTTC
clone size: once
V gene: TRBV30
CDR3 length: 14
D gene: TRBD2
J gene: TRBJ2-1

CDR3 protein: CASSIAGANTGELFF
CDR3 DNA: TGTGCCAGCAGTATAGCGGGGGCGAACACCGGGGAGCTGTTTTTT
clone size: few
V gene: TRBV6-4
CDR3 length: 15
D gene: TRBD2
J gene: TRBJ2-2

CDR3 protein: CASSVGYGYTF
CDR3 DNA: TGTGCCAGCAGCGTAGGCTATGGCTACACCTTC
clone size: once
V gene: TRBV9
CDR3 length: 11
D gene: -
J gene: TRBJ1-2

CDR3 protein: CASSLEGHRWGYTF
CDR3 DNA: TGTGCCAGCAGTTTAGAGGGACACAGGTGGGGCTACACCTTC
clone size: -
V gene: TRBV28
CDR3 length: 14
D gene: -
J gene: TRBJ1-2

CDR3 protein: CASSSGRGAANYGYTF
CDR3 DNA: TGTGCCAGCAGCTCAGGGAGGGGGGCGGCTAACTATGGCTACACCTTC
clone size: -
V gene: TRBV11-2
CDR3 length: 16
D gene: -
J gene: TRBJ1-2

CDR3 protein: CASSLLDTEAFF
CDR3 DNA: TGTGCCAGCAGCTTATTGGACACTGAAGCTTTCTTT
clone size: -
V gene: TRBV11-2
CDR3 length: 12
D gene: -
J gene: TRBJ1-1

CDR3 protein: CASSLSRGTAQPQHF
CDR3 DNA: TGCGCCAGCAGCCTCAGTCGGGGGACGGCCCAGCCCCAGCATTTT
clone size: -
V gene: TRBV4-1
CDR3 length: 15
D gene: -
J gene: TRBJ1-5

CDR3 protein: CASTGGVMNTEAFF
CDR3 DNA: TGTGCCAGCACCGGGGGGGTCATGAACACTGAAGCTTTCTTT
clone size: -
V gene: TRBV5-6
CDR3 length: 14
D gene: -
J gene: TRBJ1-1

CDR3 protein: CASSLLYQTSGNTIYF
CDR3 DNA: TGTGCCAGCAGCTTGCTATATCAAACCTCTGGAAACACCATATATTTT
clone size: -
V gene: TRBV7-6
CDR3 length: 16
D gene: -
J gene: TRBJ1-3

CDR3 protein: CASSSGTGVLGDGYTF
CDR3 DNA: TGCGCCAGCAGTTCCGGGACAGGGGTGTTGGGTGATGGCTACACCTTC
clone size: -
V gene: TRBV5-1
CDR3 length: 16
D gene: TRBD1
J gene: TRBJ1-2

CDR3 protein: CASSLSQGNYGYTF
CDR3 DNA: TGTGCCAGCAGCTTATCCCAGGGTAACTATGGCTACACCTTC
clone size: -
V gene: TRBV7-9
CDR3 length: 14
D gene: -
J gene: TRBJ1-2

CDR3 protein: CASSQDGTGEETQYF
CDR3 DNA: TGCGCCAGCAGCCAAGACGGGACAGGGGAAGAGACCCAGTACTTC
clone size: -
V gene: TRBV4-3
CDR3 length: 15
D gene: TRBD1
J gene: TRBJ2-5

CDR3 protein: CASSEGLGRPSGNTIYF
CDR3 DNA: TGTGCCAGCAGTGAAGGTCTGGGCCGGCCCTCCGGAAACACCATATATTTT
clone size: -
V gene: TRBV2
CDR3 length: 17
D gene: -
J gene: TRBJ1-3

CDR3 protein: CASGLDTQGAGELFF
CDR3 DNA: TGTGCTAGTGGTTTGGATACCCAGGGTGCCGGGGAGCTGTTTTTT
clone size: -
V gene: TRBV12-5
CDR3 length: 15
D gene: -
J gene: TRBJ2-2

CDR3 protein: CASSPTGTTNQPQHF
CDR3 DNA: TGTGCCAGCAGCCCCACTGGCACTACCAATCAGCCCCAGCATTTT
clone size: -
V gene: TRBV9
CDR3 length: 15
D gene: -
J gene: TRBJ1-5

CDR3 protein: CASSEASDGTEAFF
CDR3 DNA: TGTGCCAGCAGTGAAGCATCAGACGGGACTGAAGCTTTCTTT
clone size: -
V gene: TRBV6-1
CDR3 length: 14
D gene: -
J gene: TRBJ1-1

CDR3 protein: CSATRAGELFF
CDR3 DNA: TGCAGCGCAACGCGGGCCGGGGAGCTGTTTTTT
clone size: few
V gene: TRBV29-1
CDR3 length: 11
D gene: -
J gene: TRBJ2-2

CDR3 protein: CAWSLLQGTRGYTF
CDR3 DNA: TGTGCCTGGAGTCTCCTACAGGGGACGCGGGGCTACACCTTC
clone size: -
V gene: TRBV30
CDR3 length: 14
D gene: TRBD1
J gene: TRBJ1-2

CDR3 protein: CASSHRGPGANVLTF
CDR3 DNA: TGCGCCAGCAGTCACAGGGGGCCTGGGGCCAACGTCCTGACTTTC
clone size: -
V gene: TRBV10-1
CDR3 length: 15
D gene: TRBD1
J gene: TRBJ2-6

CDR3 protein: CASSKTSGGATADTQYF
CDR3 DNA: TGTGCCAGCAGCAAAACTAGCGGGGGGGCCACGGCAGATACGCAGTATTTT
clone size: -
V gene: TRBV7-2
CDR3 length: 17
D gene: TRBD2
J gene: TRBJ2-3

CDR3 protein: CASSERAGEKLFF
CDR3 DNA: TGTGCCAGCAGTGAGAGGGCAGGGGAAAAACTGTTTTTT
clone size: -
V gene: TRBV2
CDR3 length: 13
D gene: -
J gene: TRBJ1-4

CDR3 protein: CASSDGGRYNEQFF
CDR3 DNA: TGTGCCAGCAGTGATGGGGGGAGGTACAATGAGCAGTTCTTC
clone size: -
V gene: TRBV25-1
CDR3 length: 14
D gene: -
J gene: TRBJ2-1

CDR3 protein: CASSMRTGASYEQYF
CDR3 DNA: TGTGCCAGTAGTATGCGGACAGGGGCCTCCTACGAGCAGTACTTC
clone size: few
V gene: TRBV19
CDR3 length: 15
D gene: TRBD1
J gene: TRBJ2-7

CDR3 protein: CASSAAANEAFF
CDR3 DNA: TGTGCCAGCAGCGCCGCCGCCAATGAAGCTTTCTTT
clone size: few
V gene: TRBV5-4
CDR3 length: 12
D gene: -
J gene: TRBJ1-1

CDR3 protein: CASSIADRAGQTSPLHF
CDR3 DNA: TGTGCCAGTAGTATAGCGGACCGGGCAGGGCAAACTTCACCCCTCCACTTT
clone size: few
V gene: TRBV19
CDR3 length: 17
D gene: -
J gene: TRBJ1-6

CDR3 protein: CASSLQGFGYTF
CDR3 DNA: TGTGCCAGCAGTTTACAGGGATTTGGCTACACCTTC
clone size: -
V gene: TRBV6-1
CDR3 length: 12
D gene: -
J gene: TRBJ1-2

CDR3 protein: CASSFGGLGGEAFF
CDR3 DNA: TGTGCCAGCAGTTTCGGGGGATTAGGCGGTGAAGCTTTCTTT
clone size: -
V gene: TRBV27
CDR3 length: 14
D gene: -
J gene: TRBJ1-1

CDR3 protein: CASSPGNTIYF
CDR3 DNA: TGTGCCAGTAGTCCTGGAAACACCATATATTTT
clone size: few
V gene: TRBV19
CDR3 length: 11
D gene: -
J gene: TRBJ1-3

CDR3 protein: CASSSTQGNPEAFF
CDR3 DNA: TGTGCCAGCAGTTCAACACAGGGAAACCCTGAAGCTTTCTTT
clone size: -
V gene: TRBV28
CDR3 length: 14
D gene: -
J gene: TRBJ1-1

CDR3 protein: CASSLEGLGGVNRSPLHF
CDR3 DNA: TGTGCCAGCAGCTTAGAGGGGCTAGGAGGTGTGAATCGTTCACCCCTCCACTTT
clone size: -
V gene: TRBV7-6
CDR3 length: 18
D gene: -
J gene: TRBJ1-6

CDR3 protein: CASSLERATNEKLFF
CDR3 DNA: TGTGCCAGCAGCTTAGAGAGGGCGACTAATGAAAAACTGTTTTTT
clone size: -
V gene: TRBV7-9
CDR3 length: 15
D gene: -
J gene: TRBJ1-4

CDR3 protein: CASSPHRSGNTIYF
CDR3 DNA: TGTGCCAGTAGCCCTCATCGGTCTGGAAACACCATATATTTT
clone size: -
V gene: TRBV19
CDR3 length: 14
D gene: -
J gene: TRBJ1-3

CDR3 protein: CASSLGRGAFF
CDR3 DNA: TGTGCCAGCAGCTTAGGTCGGGGAGCTTTCTTT
clone size: -
V gene: TRBV7-9
CDR3 length: 11
D gene: -
J gene: TRBJ1-1

CDR3 protein: CASSSERAGNTIYF
CDR3 DNA: TGTGCCAGCAGCTCGGAGAGGGCTGGAAACACCATATATTTT
clone size: few
V gene: TRBV5-6
CDR3 length: 14
D gene: -
J gene: TRBJ1-3

CDR3 protein: CASSEEGQGVNEQFF
CDR3 DNA: TGTGCCAGCAGTGAAGAGGGACAGGGGGTCAATGAGCAGTTCTTC
clone size: -
V gene: TRBV6-1
CDR3 length: 15
D gene: TRBD1
J gene: TRBJ2-1

CDR3 protein: CASSLKTYLETQYF
CDR3 DNA: TGTGCCAGCAGCTTGAAGACTTACCTAGAGACCCAGTACTTC
clone size: -
V gene: TRBV5-6
CDR3 length: 14
D gene: -
J gene: TRBJ2-5

CDR3 protein: CASSILGRGTEAFF
CDR3 DNA: TGTGCCAGTAGTATACTGGGCCGGGGCACTGAAGCTTTCTTT
clone size: -
V gene: TRBV19
CDR3 length: 14
D gene: -
J gene: TRBJ1-1

CDR3 protein: CASSRGQGGPYEQYF
CDR3 DNA: TGTGCCAGCAGCCGGGGACAGGGGGGGCCCTACGAGCAGTACTTC
clone size: -
V gene: TRBV7-2
CDR3 length: 15
D gene: TRBD1
J gene: TRBJ2-7